The 21 T cell receptor beta chains presented below share a single source sample, sequenced in a study of blood T cell repertoires in COVID-19. The assay was immunoSEQ multiplex PCR, and TCRdb's table has in-frame clones only and misses some. The repertoire includes around 80,000 clones, roughly 89% of them detected once, and just under 0.6% sits in the top ten. Sequenced sample: peripheral blood. Source of these receptors: a man aged 55 to 70 with acute or convalescent COVID-19.

The chain couples TRBV9 to TRBJ2-7; the match to TRBD1 covers 9 bases. The CDR3 has 16 amino acids. J was trimmed by 1 base and V by 0 bases; bases with no gene match: 5. Germline V lookup: CDR1 SGDLS, CDR2 YYNGEE. The CDR3 nucleotides are TGTGCCAGCAGCGTAGATGGGGGGACAGGGTCCTACGAGCAGTACTTC. Translation gives CASSVDGGTGSYEQYF.

This sequence joins TRBV24-1 and TRBJ1-5; 7 nucleotides agree with TRBD1. With 4 bases clipped from V and 12 bases from J, the junction kept 8 bases outside the gene matches. The CDR3 runs to 13 residues. CDR1 is KGHDR, CDR2 SFDVKD, per germline. The CDR3 sequence is CATSDRPTGDQHF. The CDR3, as DNA: TGTGCCACCAGTGACCGCCCTACAGGGGACCAGCATTTT.

The chain links TRBV6-9 to TRBJ1-1, with TRBD1 matching 7 bases. V trimming: 6 bases; J trimming: 5 bases; junction bases outside the gene matches: 24. CDR3 length: 19 amino acids. Germline V CDR1 and CDR2: MNHGY, SVAAGI. CDR3 region: CASRKKYPGTANSRTEAFF. The CDR3, as DNA: TGTGCCAGCAGGAAAAAGTACCCTGGGACAGCCAACTCGAGGACTGAAGCTTTCTTT.

The chain employs TRBV5-4 and TRBJ1-4; D ambiguous. The CDR3 spans 15 residues. The germline CDR1 and CDR2 sequences are SGHNT and YYREEE (reference sequence). Trimming took off 4 bases at V and 0 bases at J, with 10 bases between the two ends. The CDR3 protein is CASSPETATNEKLFF. CDR3 DNA sequence: TGTGCCAGCAGCCCAGAAACCGCAACTAATGAAAAACTGTTTTTT.

The chain combines TRBV27 with TRBJ2-3; 11 bases are a match to TRBD2. V lost 5 bases, J lost 0 bases, and 10 bases stayed unmatched. CDR1 MNHEY and CDR2 SMNVEV come from the germline V gene (reference sequence). The CDR3 consists of 18 residues. Written as DNA, the CDR3 is TGTGCCAGCAGTACGGGACTAGCGGAGGGAACTAGCACAGATACGCAGTATTTT. Translation gives CASSTGLAEGTSTDTQYF.

The rearrangement uses TRBV6-5 and TRBJ1-1; possibly TRBD1 for D (5 bases). V was trimmed by 6 bases and J by 4 bases, leaving 18 bases between them. Germline CDR1 reads MNHEY; CDR2 reads SVGAGI. CDR3 length equals 15 residues. CDR3 loop: CASSPPGGYGTEAFF. CDR3 sequence (DNA): TGTGCCAGCAGCCCCCCCGGGGGTTATGGCACTGAAGCTTTCTTT.

The rearrangement uses TRBV5-4 and TRBJ1-1; D is uncertain. V shed 4 bases and J shed 3 bases, with 16 bases lying between them. The CDR3 loop spans 15 amino acids. Germline loops: CDR1 SGHNT, CDR2 YYREEE (reference sequence). CDR3 region: CASSQVEGFDTEAFF. CDR3 DNA: TGTGCCAGCAGCCAGGTGGAGGGTTTCGACACTGAAGCTTTCTTT.

V gene TRBV29-1 combines with J gene TRBJ1-1; 7 bases align to TRBD1. V shed 7 bases and J 2 bases; nucleotides not matched to a gene: 13. The CDR3 totals 15 residues. From germline, CDR1 is SQVTM and CDR2 ANQGSEA. CDR3 sequence reads: CSGRLPGQINTEAFF. The CDR3 DNA is TGCAGCGGCCGACTCCCGGGACAGATAAACACTGAAGCTTTCTTT.

The chain links TRBV18 to TRBJ2-7; the D is unclear. V lost 5 bases to trimming and J lost 2 bases, with 10 bases between them. CDR1 KGHSH and CDR2 LQKENI come from the germline V gene. There are 13 residues in the CDR3. The CDR3 DNA sequence: TGTGCCAGCTCAACCGGGTCCCCCTACGAGCAGTACTTC. Translation: CASSTGSPYEQYF.

This clone came up a few times. The chain has TRBV27 and TRBJ1-5; no definite D call. Germline CDR1 and CDR2: MNHEY and SMNVEV (reference sequence). Trimming removed 5 bases at V and 0 bases at J, with 11 bases between. This CDR3 region has 15 residues. In DNA form, the CDR3 reads TGTGCCAGCAGTCATCACAGCAATAGCAATCAGCCCCAGCATTTT. Encoded protein: CASSHHSNSNQPQHF.

V and J are TRBV5-1 and TRBJ1-2, with D tentatively TRBD1 (6 bases). The CDR3 contains 15 residues. Trimming left V 0 bases short and J 4 bases short, with 13 bases between. CDR1 and CDR2 from the germline V gene are SGHRS and YFSETQ. Here the CDR3 reads CASSLVAGDTYGYTF. The CDR3 DNA reads as TGCGCCAGCAGCTTGGTAGCAGGGGACACCTATGGCTACACCTTC.

The sample holds one count of this clone. The chain combines TRBV15 with TRBJ2-3, with TRBD2 matching over 10 bases. CDR1 LNHNV and CDR2 YYDKDF come from the germline V gene (reference sequence). With 1 base clipped from V and 0 bases from J, the junction kept 4 bases outside the gene matches. CDR3 length: 17 residues. The CDR3 DNA reads as TGTGCCACCAGCAGAGCCCTAGCGGGGGCAAGCACAGATACGCAGTATTTT. Encoded protein: CATSRALAGASTDTQYF.

This sequence joins TRBV11-2 and TRBJ1-3, with a possible D match to TRBD1 (6 bases). The CDR3 has 15 residues. V gave up 1 base and J gave up 4 bases, with 11 bases separating them. From germline, CDR1 is SGHAT and CDR2 FQNNGV. This CDR3 reads CASSLAVGTGNTIYF. The CDR3 DNA reads TGTGCCAGCAGCTTAGCGGTGGGGACAGGAAACACCATATATTTT.

The chain has TRBV7-3 and TRBJ2-2; TRBD2 aligns across 13 bases. Germline CDR1 is SGHTA and CDR2 is FQGTGA. With V trimmed by 5 bases and J by 3 bases, 6 bases remained unmatched. This CDR3 spans 17 amino acids. CDR3 residues: CASSALAGGPDTGELFF. The DNA for the CDR3 is TGTGCCAGCAGCGCACTAGCGGGGGGGCCGGACACCGGGGAGCTGTTTTTT. Full variable domain (outside the CDR3, taken from reference TRBV7-3 and TRBJ2-2): GAGVSQTPSNKVTEKGKYVELRCDPISGHTALYWYRQSLGQGPEFLIYFQGTGAADDSGLPNDRFFAVRPEGSVSTLKIQRTERGDSAVYLCASSALAGGPDTGELFFGEGSRLTVL.

As DNA, the CDR3 is TGCGCCAGCAGCAGAAACGGGGTCCGGCGGCGGTCCTTGTACAATGAGCAGTTCTTC. This sequence encodes CASSRNGVRRRSLYNEQFF. The chain recombines TRBV5-1 with TRBJ2-1; the D gene is possibly TRBD2 (5 bases). This CDR3 contains 19 residues. Germline V gives CDR1 SGHRS, CDR2 YFSETQ. Trimming left V 4 bases short and J 4 bases short, with 27 bases between.

The rearrangement links TRBV12-5 to TRBJ2-3, with D possibly matching TRBD1 (6 bases). Trimming removed 5 bases at V and 5 bases at J, with 14 bases between. The length of the CDR3 is 14 residues. Germline CDR1 is LGHNT and CDR2 is FRNRAP. The CDR3: CASGRQVPGDTQYF. The CDR3 DNA reads TGTGCTAGTGGTCGACAGGTCCCGGGAGATACGCAGTATTTT.

The CDR3 nucleotides are TGTGCCAGCAGCGTCAGGGGAAACCAAAACATTCAGTACTTC. Protein sequence: CASSVRGNQNIQYF. This chain uses TRBV9 with TRBJ2-4; a weak D match, TRBD1 (6 bases). V was clipped by 2 bases and J by 5 bases, with 11 bases between them. Germline-derived CDR1 and CDR2 are SGDLS and YYNGEE. CDR3 length: 14 amino acids.

The rearrangement links TRBV2 to TRBJ2-7; maybe TRBD2 (6 bases). Trimming stripped 3 bases from V and 6 bases from J, with 15 bases between. CDR1 and CDR2 from the germline V gene are SNHLY and FYNNEI. The CDR3 totals 14 residues. This CDR3 reads CASSESAGSPEQYF. The CDR3 DNA follows: TGTGCCAGCAGTGAGTCTGCGGGATCCCCCGAGCAGTACTTC.

The chain couples TRBV27 to TRBJ2-3, with D possibly TRBD2 on 6 matching bases. Per the germline V gene, CDR1 is MNHEY and CDR2 is SMNVEV (reference sequence). This CDR3 is built from 16 residues. V was trimmed by 4 bases and J by 3 bases, leaving 17 bases between them. The CDR3 loop is CASSSLPHGGTDTQYF. The CDR3 DNA reads as TGTGCCAGCAGTTCCCTCCCCCACGGGGGTACAGATACGCAGTATTTT.

The chain uses TRBV18 and TRBJ2-2; 11 bases are shared with TRBD1. V gave up 3 bases and J gave up 4 bases; unmatched junction bases: 1. There are 15 residues in the CDR3. In germline, CDR1 is KGHSH, CDR2 LQKENI. In nucleotides, the CDR3 is TGTGCCAGCTCACCCGGGACAGGGGGCACCGGGGAGCTGTTTTTT. Translation: CASSPGTGGTGELFF.

This chain joins TRBV4-1 and TRBJ1-1, with a tentative D call TRBD1 (6 bases). With 1 base removed from V and 0 bases from J, the gap between germline ends came to 18 bases. The CDR3 length is 18 residues. Per germline, CDR1 MGHRA and CDR2 YSYEKL. As DNA, the CDR3 is TGCGCCAGCAGCCAAGTTAATTTGGGGACAATCATGAACACTGAAGCTTTCTTT. Its protein product is CASSQVNLGTIMNTEAFF.